Given below is one TCR beta chain in context. This CDR3 spans 16 amino acids. V dropped 5 bases and J dropped 0 bases, with 14 bases sitting between them. Germline lookup yields CDR1 SEHNR and CDR2 FQNEAQ (reference sequence). The data were produced by immunoSEQ multiplex PCR, yet TCRdb's version contains in-frame clones alone and is incomplete. The sample contains just under 80,000 clones, 80% to 95% of which appear only once. This entry belongs to a study of T cell changes during pregnancy in multiple sclerosis. V gene TRBV7-9 combines with J gene TRBJ1-5, with a possible D match to TRBD1 (6 bases). Sequenced material: peripheral blood, taken in the first trimester of pregnancy. The source is a female donor with multiple sclerosis, enrolled in a pregnancy study. CDR3 loop: CASSHREGGSNQPQHF. The CDR3 DNA follows: TGTGCCAGCAGCCACCGGGAGGGGGGTAGCAATCAGCCCCAGCATTTT. The complete variable domain, with remaining parts taken from reference TRBV7-9 and TRBJ1-5, reads DTGVSQNPRHKITKRGQNVTFRCDPISEHNRLYWYRQTLGQGPEFLTYFQNEAQLEKSRLLSDRFSAERPKGSFSTLEIQRTEQGDSAMYLCASSHREGGSNQPQHFGDGTRLSIL.